One and the same sample provided the 21 T cell receptor beta chains below, sequenced in a study of blood T cells in healthy people across ages. A second PCR, run for about 6 to 12 cycles, used a sample-barcoded 5' primer plus a J-beta primer mix. A single record per CDR3 protein comes from TCRdb applying MiXCR to the 5' RACE reads. The table has roughly 1.7 million distinct CDR3 sequences, about 35% seen once. The sequenced material came from blood. These receptors came from a woman in her twenties or thirties in good health.

This clonotype showed up just a few times. The chain combines TRBV6-2 or TRBV6-3 with TRBJ1-5, with D possibly matching TRBD1 (5 bases). V was cut by 3 bases and J by 7 bases, with 13 bases left in between. Germline values: CDR1 MNHEY, CDR2 SVGEGT. The length of the CDR3 is 14 residues. The CDR3 reads CASSYGGGGQPQHF. In DNA, the CDR3 is TGTGCCAGCAGTTATGGGGGGGGTGGACAGCCCCAGCATTTT.

The chain joins TRBV7-6 to TRBJ1-6; 7 bases fit TRBD1. The CDR3 has 17 amino acids. V lost 5 bases to trimming and J lost 5 bases; unmatched junction nucleotides: 12. From germline, CDR1 is SGHVS and CDR2 FNYEAQ. As DNA, the CDR3 is TGTGCCAGCAGCCTCCATGGAGACAGGGCCCATAATTCACCCCTCCACTTT. Translated, it gives CASSLHGDRAHNSPLHF.

This chain uses TRBV6-2 or TRBV6-3 with TRBJ1-2, with D uncertain. This CDR3 has 14 residues. CDR1 MNHEY and CDR2 SVGEGT come from the germline V gene. Trimming took 5 bases from V and 2 from J, leaving 12 bases between them. CDR3: CASSDLLANYGYTF. The CDR3, as DNA: TGTGCCAGCAGTGACCTACTCGCAAACTATGGCTACACCTTC.

The chain links TRBV19 to TRBJ2-5; TRBD1 agrees at 8 bases. Per the germline V gene, CDR1 is LNHDA and CDR2 is SQIVND (reference sequence). V shed 9 bases, J shed 5 bases, and the junction held 11 bases outside the gene matches. The CDR3 spans 14 residues. CDR3 in DNA: TGTGCCAGCTCCACGACAGGGGATGATGAGACCCAGTACTTC. Its translation: CASSTTGDDETQYF.

The chain employs TRBV27 and TRBJ2-4; no firm D call. The J call may be mistaken, given a closer DNA end match to TRBJ2-7. The V gene's germline CDR1 is MNHEY and CDR2 SMNVEV (reference sequence). This CDR3 is built from 16 residues. This CDR3 reads CASSPYSASRFAEQYF. CDR3 DNA sequence: TGTGCCAGCAGCCCTTATTCCGCCTCAAGGTTTGCCGAGCAGTACTTC.

The chain carries TRBV5-1 and TRBJ2-3; 8 nucleotides line up with TRBD2. This CDR3 comprises 16 residues. Germline V gives CDR1 SGHRS, CDR2 YFSETQ. J gave up 4 bases and V 4 bases, and 11 bases lay outside the gene matches. The CDR3 DNA sequence: TGCGCCAGCAGCCCTAGGGTAGCGGGAATTCCAGATACGCAGTATTTT. Translation: CASSPRVAGIPDTQYF. Using reference TRBV5-1 and TRBJ2-3 for the parts outside the CDR3, the full variable domain is KAGVTQTPRYLIKTRGQQVTLSCSPISGHRSVSWYQQTPGQGLQFLFEYFSETQRNKGNFPGRFSGRQFSNSRSEMNVSTLELGDSALYLCASSPRVAGIPDTQYFGPGTRLTVL.

This clonotype was counted between two and nine times. The chain joins TRBV5-5 to TRBJ2-1; 12 bases are a match to TRBD2. This CDR3 has 16 residues. The V gene's germline CDR1 is SGHKS and CDR2 YYEKEE (reference sequence). Trimming cost V 4 bases and J 5 bases; bases outside gene matches: 7. In DNA form, the CDR3 reads TGTGCCAGCAGCCGCCCGGGACTAGCGGGCCACAATGAGCAGTTCTTC. Protein: CASSRPGLAGHNEQFF. Combining the CDR3 with reference TRBV5-5 and TRBJ2-1 gives the whole variable domain DAGVTQSPTHLIKTRGQQVTLRCSPISGHKSVSWYQQVLGQGPQFIFQYYEKEERGRGNFPDRFSARQFPNYSSELNVNALLLGDSALYLCASSRPGLAGHNEQFFGPGTRLTVL.

The CDR3 nucleotides read TGTGCCAGCAGTCCCTATACAGCGGGAGTGGATACGCAGTATTTT. It codes for CASSPYTAGVDTQYF. The rearrangement joins TRBV12-3 or TRBV12-4 to TRBJ2-3; 8 bases match TRBD2. CDR3 length: 15 residues. V lost 5 bases and J lost 6; bases outside the gene matches: 10.

This clonotype occurred a few times. J is TRBJ2-1 and V is TRBV3-1; 14 bases fit TRBD2. The V gene end was trimmed by 3 bases and the J gene end by 7 bases; junction bases not matched to a gene: 8. Looked up from germline, CDR1 is LGHDT and CDR2 is YNNKEL (reference sequence). The CDR3 sequence is 17 residues long. The CDR3 protein is CASSQATSGGARNEQFF. CDR3 sequence (DNA): TGTGCCAGCAGCCAGGCGACTAGCGGGGGGGCCAGGAATGAGCAGTTCTTC.

This clonotype was found a few times. This may stem from a read error, because a much larger clone lies one nucleotide away. This sequence joins TRBV7-3 and TRBJ2-1; 10 bases agree with TRBD2. The J segment lost 5 bases and the V segment lost 5 bases, leaving 6 bases of the junction unmatched. CDR1 SGHTA and CDR2 FQGTGA come from the germline V gene. There are 15 residues in the CDR3. The CDR3 sequence: CASSQLAGQHNEQFF. CDR3 sequence (DNA): TGTGCCAGCAGCCAACTAGCGGGACAACACAATGAGCAGTTCTTC.

The V call is TRBV15, the J call TRBJ2-1; 12 positions agree with TRBD2. The V segment lost 1 base and the J segment 7 bases; nucleotides outside the gene matches: 2. Germline V gene data show CDR1 as LNHNV and CDR2 as YYDKDF (reference sequence). This CDR3 has 15 amino acids. The CDR3 DNA follows: TGTGCCACCAGCAGAGCTAGCGGGGGGGAAAATGAGCAGTTCTTC. It codes for CATSRASGGENEQFF.

The chain couples TRBV5-6 to TRBJ2-1, with D unclear. The germline V gene has CDR1 SGHDT and CDR2 YYEEEE. The ends were cut back, 1 base at V and 1 base at J, with 9 bases in the middle. This CDR3 is built from 15 residues. The DNA for the CDR3 is TGTGCCAGCAGCTTGATTACCGGTTCCTACAATGAGCAGTTCTTC. Its translation is CASSLITGSYNEQFF.

The chain is built from TRBV27 and TRBJ2-1, with D hard to call. This CDR3 has 17 residues. Deletions cut 2 bases from V and 10 bases from J, with 24 bases between. CDR1 is MNHEY and CDR2 is SMNVEV in the germline V gene (reference sequence). The CDR3 DNA reads TGTGCCAGCAGTTTACAGCCAGGCGAAGAGTCCCGCAAGGAGCAGTTCTTC. Translated, it gives CASSLQPGEESRKEQFF.

The chain couples TRBV28 to TRBJ2-7; D is possibly TRBD2 (7 bases). The CDR3 consists of 15 residues. The germline V gene encodes CDR1 MDHEN and CDR2 SYDVKM. The V gene lost 4 bases and the J gene lost 0 bases, with 13 bases spanning the gap. CDR3 sequence: CASSWEGESSYEQYF. The CDR3 nucleotides read TGTGCCAGCAGTTGGGAGGGGGAAAGCTCCTACGAGCAGTACTTC.

V is TRBV9 and J is TRBJ1-6, with 9 bases matching TRBD1. The CDR3 covers 14 residues. Germline lookup yields CDR1 SGDLS and CDR2 YYNGEE. V dropped 3 bases and J dropped 10; count of bases not matched to a gene: 5. The CDR3 reads CASSGTGGGSPLHF. CDR3 DNA sequence: TGTGCCAGCAGCGGAACAGGGGGCGGATCACCCCTCCACTTT.

The chain couples TRBV3-1 to TRBJ2-4, with 10 bases aligning to TRBD1. CDR1 and CDR2 from the germline V gene are LGHDT and YNNKEL (reference sequence). V dropped 4 bases and J dropped 8; count of bases not matched to a gene: 8. The CDR3 totals 15 residues. CDR3 sequence (DNA): TGTGCCAGCAGCCCCCGGGACAGGGGCTCGTACATTCAGTACTTC. This gives the protein CASSPRDRGSYIQYF.

This clonotype showed up just once. One junction end disagrees with the germline gene, perhaps due to a read error. The V gene is TRBV7-3, the J gene TRBJ2-1, with 10 nucleotides matching TRBD1. The germline V gene encodes CDR1 SGHTA and CDR2 FQGTGA. CDR3 length: 15 amino acids. Here the CDR3 reads CASSSDRGAYSEQFF. The CDR3 region has the DNA TGTGCCAGCAGCTCGGACAGGGGGGCCTACAGTGAGCAGTTCTTC.

As to this clonotype: One junction end disagrees with the germline gene, perhaps due to a read error. The chain joins TRBV3-1 to TRBJ2-7, with 7 bases fitting TRBD2. The CDR3 consists of 13 residues. Germline V CDR1 and CDR2: LGHDT, YNNKEL (reference sequence). The CDR3 protein is CVSSRTRNYEQYF. The CDR3 DNA reads TGTGTCAGCAGTCGGACTAGGAACTACGAGCAGTACTTC.

This clonotype was seen more than once but under ten times. This rearrangement joins TRBV28 to TRBJ1-5; unclear D gene. Per the germline V gene, CDR1 is MDHEN and CDR2 is SYDVKM. CDR3 length equals 14 residues. Trimming pared 6 bases from V and 5 bases from J, leaving 14 bases between. DNA for the CDR3: TGTGCCAGCAGCAATCGGACCAGGCATCAGCCCCAGCATTTT. Its protein is CASSNRTRHQPQHF.

Notes on this clonotype: A single base separates this from a much larger clone, so it may be a read error. This chain joins TRBV21-1 and TRBJ2-7; the table assigns TRBD2, which was not confirmed against the DNA. TRBV21-1 is reported as a pseudogene. The CDR3 length is 15 residues. The CDR3 DNA reads TGTGCCAGCAGCATATGGTCAGGGCCCACCTACGAGCAGTACTTC. Its translation: CASSIWSGPTYEQYF.

Here the CDR3 DNA reads TGCGCCAGCAGTGACGGACTAGGGTCAGATACGCAGTATTTT. It encodes CASSDGLGSDTQYF. This rearrangement joins TRBV10-1 to TRBJ2-3; 7 bases are shared with TRBD2. J lost 4 bases, V lost 3 bases, and 4 bases had no gene match. Germline-derived CDR1 and CDR2 are WNHNN and SYGVQD (reference sequence). CDR3 length equals 14 residues.